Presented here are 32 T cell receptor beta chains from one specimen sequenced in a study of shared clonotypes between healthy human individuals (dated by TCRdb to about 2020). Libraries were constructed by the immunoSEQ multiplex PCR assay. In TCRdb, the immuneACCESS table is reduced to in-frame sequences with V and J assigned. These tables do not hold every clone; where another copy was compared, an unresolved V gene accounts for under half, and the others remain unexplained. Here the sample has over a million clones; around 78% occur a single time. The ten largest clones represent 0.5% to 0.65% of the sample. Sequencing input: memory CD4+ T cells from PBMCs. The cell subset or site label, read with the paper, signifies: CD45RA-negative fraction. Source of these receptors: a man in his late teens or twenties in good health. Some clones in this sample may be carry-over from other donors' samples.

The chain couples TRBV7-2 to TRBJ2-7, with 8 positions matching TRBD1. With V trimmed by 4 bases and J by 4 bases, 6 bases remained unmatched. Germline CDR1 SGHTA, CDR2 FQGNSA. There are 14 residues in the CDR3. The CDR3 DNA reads TGTGCCAGCAGCTATGACAGGGGTGGTTACGAGCAGTACTTC. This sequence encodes CASSYDRGGYEQYF.

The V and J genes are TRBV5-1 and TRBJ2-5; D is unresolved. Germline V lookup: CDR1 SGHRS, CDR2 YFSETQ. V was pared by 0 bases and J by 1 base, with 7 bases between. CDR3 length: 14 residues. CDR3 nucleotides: TGCGCCAGCAGCTTGGATAGGCTCCAAGAGACCCAGTACTTC. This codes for CASSLDRLQETQYF.

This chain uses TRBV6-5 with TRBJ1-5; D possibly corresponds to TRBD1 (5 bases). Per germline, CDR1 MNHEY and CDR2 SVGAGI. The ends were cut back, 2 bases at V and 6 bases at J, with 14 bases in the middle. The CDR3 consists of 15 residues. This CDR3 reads CASSYASGEGQPQHF. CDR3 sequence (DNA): TGTGCCAGCAGTTACGCATCGGGGGAAGGTCAGCCCCAGCATTTT.

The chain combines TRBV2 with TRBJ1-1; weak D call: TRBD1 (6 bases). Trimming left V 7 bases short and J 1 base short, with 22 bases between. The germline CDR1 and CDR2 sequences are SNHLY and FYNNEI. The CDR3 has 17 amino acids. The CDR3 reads CASNTNVRDTKNTEAFF. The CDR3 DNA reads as TGTGCCAGCAACACTAATGTTCGGGACACCAAGAACACTGAAGCTTTCTTT. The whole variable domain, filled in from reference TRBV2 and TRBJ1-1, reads EPEVTQTPSHQVTQMGQEVILRCVPISNHLYFYWYRQILGQKVEFLVSFYNNEISEKSEIFDDQFSVERPDGSNFTLKIRSTKLEDSAMYFCASNTNVRDTKNTEAFFGQGTRLTVV.

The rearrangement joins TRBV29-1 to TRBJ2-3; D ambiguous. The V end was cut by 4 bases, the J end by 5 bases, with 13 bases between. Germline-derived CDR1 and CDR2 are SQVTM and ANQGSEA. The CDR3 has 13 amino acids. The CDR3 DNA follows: TGCAGCGTTGTGGGCAGAAACCGAGATACGCAGTATTTT. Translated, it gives CSVVGRNRDTQYF.

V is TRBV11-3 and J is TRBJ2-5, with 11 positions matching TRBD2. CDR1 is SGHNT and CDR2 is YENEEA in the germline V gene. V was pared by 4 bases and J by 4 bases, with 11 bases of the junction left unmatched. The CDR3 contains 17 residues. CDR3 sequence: CASSSRGSGRAVETQYF. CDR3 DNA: TGTGCCAGCAGCTCCCGAGGTAGCGGGAGGGCGGTAGAGACCCAGTACTTC.

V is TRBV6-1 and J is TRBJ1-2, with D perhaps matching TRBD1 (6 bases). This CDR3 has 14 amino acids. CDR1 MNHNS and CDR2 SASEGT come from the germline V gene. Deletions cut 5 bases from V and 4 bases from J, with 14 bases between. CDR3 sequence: CASSSPGTFYGYTF. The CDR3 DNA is TGTGCCAGCAGTTCTCCCGGGACATTCTATGGCTACACCTTC.

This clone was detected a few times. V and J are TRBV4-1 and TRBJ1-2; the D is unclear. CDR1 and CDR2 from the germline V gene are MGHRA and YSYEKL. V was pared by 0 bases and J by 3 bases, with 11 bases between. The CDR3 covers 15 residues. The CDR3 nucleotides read TGCGCCAGCAGCCAAGATCGCAACCCCTACTATGGCTACACCTTC. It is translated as CASSQDRNPYYGYTF.

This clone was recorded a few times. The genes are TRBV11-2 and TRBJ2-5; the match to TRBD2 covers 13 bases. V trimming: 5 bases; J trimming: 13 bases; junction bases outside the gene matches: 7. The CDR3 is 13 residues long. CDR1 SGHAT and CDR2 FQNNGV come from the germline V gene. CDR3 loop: CASSPGLAGAPYF. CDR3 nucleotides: TGTGCCAGCAGCCCCGGACTAGCGGGGGCTCCGTACTTC.

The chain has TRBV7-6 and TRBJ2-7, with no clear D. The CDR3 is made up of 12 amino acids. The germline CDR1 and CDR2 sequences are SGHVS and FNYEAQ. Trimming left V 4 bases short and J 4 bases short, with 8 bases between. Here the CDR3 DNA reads TGTGCCAGCAGCTCCTTGGGTTACGAGCAGTACTTC. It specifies CASSSLGYEQYF.

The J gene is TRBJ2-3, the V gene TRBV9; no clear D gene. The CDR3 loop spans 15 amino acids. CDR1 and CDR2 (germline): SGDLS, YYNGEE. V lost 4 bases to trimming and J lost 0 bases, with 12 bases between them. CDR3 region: CASSRALTSTDTQYF. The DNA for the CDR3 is TGTGCCAGCAGCCGGGCCCTAACTAGCACAGATACGCAGTATTTT.

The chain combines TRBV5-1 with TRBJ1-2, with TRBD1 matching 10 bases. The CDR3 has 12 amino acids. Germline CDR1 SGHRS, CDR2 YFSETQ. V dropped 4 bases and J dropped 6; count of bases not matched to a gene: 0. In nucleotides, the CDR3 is TGCGCCAGCAGCGGGACAGGGGATGGCTACACCTTC. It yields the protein CASSGTGDGYTF.

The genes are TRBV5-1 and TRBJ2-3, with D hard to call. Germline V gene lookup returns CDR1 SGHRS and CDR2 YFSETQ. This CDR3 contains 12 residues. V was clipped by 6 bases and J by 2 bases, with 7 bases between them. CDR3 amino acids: CASMALTDTQYF. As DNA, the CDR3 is TGCGCCAGCATGGCCCTCACAGATACGCAGTATTTT.

CDR3 protein: CASSSPLGGSYNEQFF. In DNA form, the CDR3 reads TGTGCCAGCAGCTCTCCCCTTGGGGGTTCCTACAATGAGCAGTTCTTC. V usage is TRBV7-2 and J usage is TRBJ2-1, with D perhaps being TRBD1 or TRBD2 (5 bases each). Germline V gene sequence: CDR1 SGHTA, CDR2 FQGNSA. CDR3 length: 16 residues. The V and J ends lost 4 bases and 1 base respectively, with 14 bases between them.

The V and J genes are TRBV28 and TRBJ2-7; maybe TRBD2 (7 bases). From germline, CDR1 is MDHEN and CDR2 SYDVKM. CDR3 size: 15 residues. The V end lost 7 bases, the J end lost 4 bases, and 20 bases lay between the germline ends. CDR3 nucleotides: TGTGCCAGCACCCCCGGCGGGGGCGCGGGATACGAGCAGTACTTC. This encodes CASTPGGGAGYEQYF.

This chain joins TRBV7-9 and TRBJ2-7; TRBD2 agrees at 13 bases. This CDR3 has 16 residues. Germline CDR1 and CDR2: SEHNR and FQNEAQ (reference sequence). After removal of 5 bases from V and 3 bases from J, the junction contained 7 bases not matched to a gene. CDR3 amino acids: CASSPGGLAGLYEQYF. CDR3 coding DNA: TGTGCCAGCAGCCCGGGGGGACTAGCGGGGCTCTACGAGCAGTACTTC.

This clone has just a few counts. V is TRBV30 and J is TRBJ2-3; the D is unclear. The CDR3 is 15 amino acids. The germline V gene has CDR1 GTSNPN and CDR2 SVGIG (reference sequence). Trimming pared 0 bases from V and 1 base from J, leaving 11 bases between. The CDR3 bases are TGTGCCTGGAGTGTGAGTAGTAGGCGCACAGATACGCAGTATTTT. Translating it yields CAWSVSSRRTDTQYF.

In DNA, the CDR3 is TGTGCCAGCAGTGAGAGACAGGGCTTCGAGCAGTACTTC. Protein product: CASSERQGFEQYF. The chain carries TRBV2 and TRBJ2-7, with 7 bases that match TRBD1. V lost 3 bases and J lost 6; bases outside the gene matches: 5. Per germline, CDR1 SNHLY and CDR2 FYNNEI. The CDR3 has 13 amino acids.

This chain's CDR3 is CASRGPNTEAFF. Here the CDR3 DNA reads TGCGCCAGCAGGGGGCCTAACACTGAAGCTTTCTTT. The chain couples TRBV10-2 to TRBJ1-1, with TRBD1 as a possible D gene (5 bases). V was trimmed by 6 bases and J by 2 bases, leaving 7 bases between them. This CDR3 region has 12 residues. The germline V gene has CDR1 WSHSY and CDR2 SAAADI.

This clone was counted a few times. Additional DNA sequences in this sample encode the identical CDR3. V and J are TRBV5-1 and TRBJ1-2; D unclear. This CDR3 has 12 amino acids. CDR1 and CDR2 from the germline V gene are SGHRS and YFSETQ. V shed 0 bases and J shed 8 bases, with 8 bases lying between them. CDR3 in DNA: TGCGCCAGCAGCTTGGAATCGAGCGGCTACACCTTC. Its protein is CASSLESSGYTF.

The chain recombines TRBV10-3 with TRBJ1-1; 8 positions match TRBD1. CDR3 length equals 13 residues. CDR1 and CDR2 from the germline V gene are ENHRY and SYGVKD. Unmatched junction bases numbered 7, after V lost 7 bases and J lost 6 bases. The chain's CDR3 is CAITDRGDAEAFF. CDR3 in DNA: TGTGCCATCACCGACAGGGGTGACGCTGAAGCTTTCTTT.

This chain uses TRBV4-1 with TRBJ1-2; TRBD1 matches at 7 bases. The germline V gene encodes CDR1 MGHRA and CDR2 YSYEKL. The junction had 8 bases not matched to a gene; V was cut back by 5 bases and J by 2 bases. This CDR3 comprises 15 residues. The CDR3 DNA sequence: TGCGCCAGCAGCAAAGGGACAGACAAAAACTATGGCTACACCTTC. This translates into CASSKGTDKNYGYTF.

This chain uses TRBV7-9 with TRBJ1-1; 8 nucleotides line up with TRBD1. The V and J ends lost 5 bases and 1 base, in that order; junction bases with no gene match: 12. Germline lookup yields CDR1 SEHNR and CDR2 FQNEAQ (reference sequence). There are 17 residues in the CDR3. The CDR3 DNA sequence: TGTGCCAGCAGCCCAGACTCCGGGACAGGATCGAACACTGAAGCTTTCTTT. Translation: CASSPDSGTGSNTEAFF.

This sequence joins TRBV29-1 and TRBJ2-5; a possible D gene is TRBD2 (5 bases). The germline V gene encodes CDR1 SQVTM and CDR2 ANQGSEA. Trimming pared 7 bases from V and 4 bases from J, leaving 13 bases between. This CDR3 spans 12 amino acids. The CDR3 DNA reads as TGCAGCGCCCGAGGGTCCCTAGAGACCCAGTACTTC. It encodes CSARGSLETQYF.

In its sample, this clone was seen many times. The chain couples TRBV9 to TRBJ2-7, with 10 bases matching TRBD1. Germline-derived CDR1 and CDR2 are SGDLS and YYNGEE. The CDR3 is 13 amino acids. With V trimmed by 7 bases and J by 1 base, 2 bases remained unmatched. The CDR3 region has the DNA TGTGCCAGCGGACAGGGGGGGTCCTACGAGCAGTACTTC. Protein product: CASGQGGSYEQYF.

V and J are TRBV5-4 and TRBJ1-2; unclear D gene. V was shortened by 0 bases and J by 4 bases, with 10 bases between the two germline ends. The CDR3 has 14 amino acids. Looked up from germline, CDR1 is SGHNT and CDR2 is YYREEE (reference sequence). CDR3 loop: CASSLGARGYGYTF. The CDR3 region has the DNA TGTGCCAGCAGCTTGGGGGCTCGGGGCTATGGCTACACCTTC.

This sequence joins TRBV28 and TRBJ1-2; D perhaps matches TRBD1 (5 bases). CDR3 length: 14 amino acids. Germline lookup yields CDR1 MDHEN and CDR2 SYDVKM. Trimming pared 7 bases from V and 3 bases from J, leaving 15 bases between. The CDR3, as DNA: TGTGCCAGCACTATCGGGGGATCGGACTATGGCTACACCTTC. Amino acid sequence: CASTIGGSDYGYTF.

CDR3 region: CASRDSGQFEMSGYTF. CDR3 in DNA: TGTGCCAGCAGGGATTCAGGACAGTTCGAGATGAGCGGCTACACCTTC. The chain couples TRBV28 to TRBJ1-2; the D gene is possibly TRBD1 (6 bases). The CDR3 consists of 16 residues. Germline lookup yields CDR1 MDHEN and CDR2 SYDVKM. V lost 6 bases, J lost 8 bases, and 25 bases lay in between.

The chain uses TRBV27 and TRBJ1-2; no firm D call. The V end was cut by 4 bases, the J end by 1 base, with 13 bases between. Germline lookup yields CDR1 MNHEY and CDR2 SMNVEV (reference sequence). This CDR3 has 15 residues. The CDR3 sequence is CASSSLEAGNYGYTF. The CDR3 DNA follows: TGTGCCAGCAGTTCCCTGGAGGCGGGTAACTATGGCTACACCTTC.

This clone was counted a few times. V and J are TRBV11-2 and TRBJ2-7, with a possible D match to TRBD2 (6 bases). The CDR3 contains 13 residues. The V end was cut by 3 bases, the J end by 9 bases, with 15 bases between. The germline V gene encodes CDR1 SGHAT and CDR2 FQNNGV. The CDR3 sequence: CASSFIPGRGQYF. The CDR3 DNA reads TGTGCCAGCAGCTTTATTCCCGGGCGGGGGCAGTACTTC.

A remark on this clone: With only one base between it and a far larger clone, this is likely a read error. CDR3 sequence: CASSRTRQFYEQYF. In DNA form, the CDR3 reads TGTGCCAGCAGCAGGACGAGACAATTCTACGAGCAGTACTTC. The chain links TRBV9 to TRBJ2-7; no reliable D call. CDR1 SGDLS and CDR2 YYNGEE come from the germline V gene. Trimming stripped 4 bases from V and 3 bases from J, with 14 bases between. The CDR3 is 14 residues long.

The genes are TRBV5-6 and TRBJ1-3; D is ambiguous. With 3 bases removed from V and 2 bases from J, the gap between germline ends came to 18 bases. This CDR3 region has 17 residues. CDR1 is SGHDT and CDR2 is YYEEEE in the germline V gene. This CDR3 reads CASSSASNPIPGNTIYF. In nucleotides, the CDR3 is TGTGCCAGCAGCTCGGCTTCTAATCCCATCCCTGGAAACACCATATATTTT.